This entry lists 12 T cell receptor beta chains sequenced from one sample in a study of T cell repertoires in cytomegalovirus infection. TCRdb re-called the reads through MiXCR, storing one row per CDR3 protein. The data show 200,000 or so distinct CDR3 sequences, approximately 28% seen once. Sequencing was carried out using PBMCs. These receptors all come from a human donor in good health (CMV status not recorded). Some clones in this sample may be carry-over from other donors' samples.

V and J are TRBV5-1 and TRBJ1-4, with TRBD1 matching over 9 bases. CDR1 and CDR2 from the germline V gene are SGHRS and YFSETQ. The CDR3 sequence is 16 residues long. Trimming at V came to 4 bases and at J to 2 bases, leaving 6 bases not matched to a gene. CDR3 DNA sequence: TGCGCCAGCAGCCGCGGACAGGGGTCCACTAATGAAAAACTGTTTTTT. Its translation is CASSRGQGSTNEKLFF.

V is TRBV6-6 and J is TRBJ2-4, with 7 bases lining up with TRBD2. The CDR3 extends over 15 amino acids. Trimming took 6 bases from V and 1 from J; bases not matched to a gene: 6. CDR1 and CDR2 (germline): MNHNY, SVGAGI (reference sequence). The CDR3 reads CASSPFGGAKNIQYF. In DNA form, the CDR3 reads TGTGCCAGCAGCCCCTTCGGGGGGGCCAAAAACATTCAGTACTTC.

A few counts support this clonotype. This rearrangement joins TRBV12-3 or TRBV12-4 to TRBJ2-3; either TRBD1 or TRBD2 may fit D (5 bases each). The V gene lost 7 bases and the J gene lost 2 bases, with 13 bases spanning the gap. CDR3 length: 14 residues. The CDR3 nucleotides read TGTGCCAGCACCTTGGGACGCAACACAGATACGCAGTATTTT. The encoded protein is CASTLGRNTDTQYF.

The V gene is TRBV29-1, the J gene TRBJ1-1; tentatively, D is TRBD1 (5 bases). Germline CDR1 is SQVTM and CDR2 is ANQGSEA. This CDR3 region has 14 residues. Trimming removed 7 bases from V and 3 bases from J, with 18 bases in between. CDR3 DNA: TGCAGCGCACGGGTGGGGGGTTACTACACTGAAGCTTTCTTT. Residues: CSARVGGYYTEAFF. The entire variable domain, with the rest obtained from reference TRBV29-1 and TRBJ1-1, is as follows: SAVISQKPSRDICQRGTSLTIQCQVDSQVTMMFWYRQQPGQSLTLIATANQGSEATYESGFVIDKFPISRPNLTFSTLTVSNMSPEDSSIYLCSARVGGYYTEAFFGQGTRLTVV.

The chain uses TRBV2 and TRBJ1-1; TRBD1 might be the D (5 bases). V shed 3 bases and J shed 1 base, with 15 bases lying between them. From germline, CDR1 is SNHLY and CDR2 FYNNEI. The CDR3 runs 16 residues. The CDR3: CASSEGRGNPNTEAFF. The CDR3 DNA is TGTGCCAGCAGTGAGGGGAGGGGCAACCCGAACACTGAAGCTTTCTTT.

The chain carries TRBV7-2 and TRBJ2-1; 9 bases match TRBD2. There are 16 residues in the CDR3. The V gene end was trimmed by 1 base and the J gene end by 12 bases; junction bases not matched to a gene: 13. Looked up from germline, CDR1 is SGHTA and CDR2 is FQGNSA. The CDR3 DNA follows: TGTGCCAGCAGCTTAGAAGCGGGGGGATCAGGGGCAGGGCAGTTCTTC. It translates to CASSLEAGGSGAGQFF.

This clonotype has just a few counts. The rearrangement joins TRBV12-3 or TRBV12-4 to TRBJ2-6; D call uncertain. V shed 3 bases and J shed 0 bases, with 3 bases lying between them. This CDR3 has 14 amino acids. CDR3 DNA: TGTGCCAGCAGTTTTCTCTCTGGGGCCAACGTCCTGACTTTC. Translated: CASSFLSGANVLTF.

This clonotype was found many times. The chain links TRBV25-1 to TRBJ1-1; TRBD1 agrees at 9 bases. Germline CDR1 and CDR2: MGHDK and SYGVNS. The trim removed 4 bases at V and 4 bases at J, leaving 1 base unmatched. CDR3 length: 13 amino acids. The chain's CDR3 is CASSVTGGTEAFF. The CDR3 region has the DNA TGTGCCAGCAGTGTGACAGGGGGCACTGAAGCTTTCTTT.

Concerning this clonotype itself: A much larger clone lies one base from this, so it may be a read error. V usage is TRBV7-2 and J usage is TRBJ2-7; no clear D. The CDR3 sequence is 11 residues long. Germline V gives CDR1 SGHTA, CDR2 FQGNSA. The V end lost 5 bases, the J end lost 6 bases, and 8 bases lay between the germline ends. CDR3 DNA sequence: TGTGCCAGCAGCCTCAGGTGCGAGCAGTACTTC. Translated: CASSLRCEQYF. The full variable domain, rest sourced from reference TRBV7-2 and TRBJ2-7, is GAGVSQSPSNKVTEKGKDVELRCDPISGHTALYWYRQSLGQGLEFLIYFQGNSAPDKSGLPSDRFSAERTGGSVSTLTIQRTQQEDSAVYLCASSLRCEQYFGPGTRLTVT.

The chain joins TRBV11-3 to TRBJ2-5, with 13 nucleotides matching TRBD2. The CDR3 covers 18 residues. The junction had 14 bases not matched to a gene; V was cut back by 5 bases and J by 5 bases. The germline V gene has CDR1 SGHNT and CDR2 YENEEA. CDR3 amino acids: CASSLRTSGGPGGETQYF. The CDR3, as DNA: TGTGCCAGCAGCCTCCGGACTAGCGGGGGCCCGGGAGGTGAGACCCAGTACTTC.

This clonotype was seen only a few times. The chain recombines TRBV11-2 with TRBJ1-5, with no clear D. V dropped 1 base and J dropped 6 bases, with 7 bases sitting between them. The germline V gene encodes CDR1 SGHAT and CDR2 FQNNGV. The CDR3 length is 13 residues. The CDR3 protein is CASSLGRFQPQHF. CDR3 nucleotides: TGTGCCAGCAGCTTAGGGAGATTTCAGCCCCAGCATTTT.

This clonotype came up a few times. The V gene is TRBV6-5, the J gene TRBJ2-7, with 8 bases aligning to TRBD1. This CDR3 region has 13 residues. The V gene end was trimmed by 5 bases and the J gene end by 9 bases; junction bases not matched to a gene: 9. In germline, CDR1 is MNHEY, CDR2 SVGAGI. CDR3 sequence reads: CASSLGQGSVQYF. In DNA form, the CDR3 reads TGTGCCAGCAGTCTTGGACAGGGTAGCGTGCAGTACTTC.